The entry below describes one T cell receptor (beta chain). Antigen specificity is unknown. The record originates from a study of cytomegalovirus exposure and HLA in healthy donors. CDR3 length: 16 amino acids. V gave up 3 bases and J gave up 5 bases, with 19 bases separating them. Germline CDR1 MGHDK, CDR2 SYGVNS. Study-level results: Rarity held for most TCR sequences, but there were some public TCRs that occurred in many donors.

60 Vbeta and 13 Jbeta primers were used in PCR. Data came from immunoSEQ multiplex PCR; TCRdb stores just in-frame clones and leaves some out. Found here are 85,000 to 90,000 clones; the top ten clones hold roughly 14%. Sequencing used PBMCs. The chain carries TRBV25-1 and TRBJ1-2; tentative D call: TRBD1 (6 bases). The receptor's source is a man aged 50 or older in good health and CMV-seropositive. The CDR3 nucleotides read TGTGCCAGCAGTGATTTGGGGGCCGCCCTTGAATATGGCTACACCTTC. Amino acids: CASSDLGAALEYGYTF.